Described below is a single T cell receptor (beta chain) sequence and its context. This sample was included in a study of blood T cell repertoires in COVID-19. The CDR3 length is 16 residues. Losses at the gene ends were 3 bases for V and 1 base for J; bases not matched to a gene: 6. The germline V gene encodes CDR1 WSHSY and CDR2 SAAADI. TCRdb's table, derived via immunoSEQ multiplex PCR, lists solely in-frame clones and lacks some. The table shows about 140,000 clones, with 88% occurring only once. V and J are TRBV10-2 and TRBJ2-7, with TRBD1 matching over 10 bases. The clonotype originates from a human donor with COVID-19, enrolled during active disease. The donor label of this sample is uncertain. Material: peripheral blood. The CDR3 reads CASSDPGQGRSYEQYF. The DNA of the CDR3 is TGCGCCAGCAGTGACCCGGGACAGGGGAGGTCCTACGAGCAGTACTTC.